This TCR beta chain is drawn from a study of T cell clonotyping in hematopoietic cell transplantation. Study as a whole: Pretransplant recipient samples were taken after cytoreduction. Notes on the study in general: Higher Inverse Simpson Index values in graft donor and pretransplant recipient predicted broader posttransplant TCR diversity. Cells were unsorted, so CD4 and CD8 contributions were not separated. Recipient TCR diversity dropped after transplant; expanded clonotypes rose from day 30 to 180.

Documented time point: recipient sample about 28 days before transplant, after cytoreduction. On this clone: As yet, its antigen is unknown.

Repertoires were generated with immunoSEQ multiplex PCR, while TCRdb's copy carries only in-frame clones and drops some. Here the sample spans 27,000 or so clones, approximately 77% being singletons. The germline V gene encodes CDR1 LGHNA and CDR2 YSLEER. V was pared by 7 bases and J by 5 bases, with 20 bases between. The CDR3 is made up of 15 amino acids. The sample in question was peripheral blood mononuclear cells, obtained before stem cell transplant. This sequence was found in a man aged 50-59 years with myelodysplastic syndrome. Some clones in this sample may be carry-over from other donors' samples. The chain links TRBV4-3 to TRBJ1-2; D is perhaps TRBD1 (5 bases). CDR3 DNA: TGCGCCAGCACCCCAGGTCAGGGTGAGTGGTATGGCTACACCTTC. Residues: CASTPGQGEWYGYTF.